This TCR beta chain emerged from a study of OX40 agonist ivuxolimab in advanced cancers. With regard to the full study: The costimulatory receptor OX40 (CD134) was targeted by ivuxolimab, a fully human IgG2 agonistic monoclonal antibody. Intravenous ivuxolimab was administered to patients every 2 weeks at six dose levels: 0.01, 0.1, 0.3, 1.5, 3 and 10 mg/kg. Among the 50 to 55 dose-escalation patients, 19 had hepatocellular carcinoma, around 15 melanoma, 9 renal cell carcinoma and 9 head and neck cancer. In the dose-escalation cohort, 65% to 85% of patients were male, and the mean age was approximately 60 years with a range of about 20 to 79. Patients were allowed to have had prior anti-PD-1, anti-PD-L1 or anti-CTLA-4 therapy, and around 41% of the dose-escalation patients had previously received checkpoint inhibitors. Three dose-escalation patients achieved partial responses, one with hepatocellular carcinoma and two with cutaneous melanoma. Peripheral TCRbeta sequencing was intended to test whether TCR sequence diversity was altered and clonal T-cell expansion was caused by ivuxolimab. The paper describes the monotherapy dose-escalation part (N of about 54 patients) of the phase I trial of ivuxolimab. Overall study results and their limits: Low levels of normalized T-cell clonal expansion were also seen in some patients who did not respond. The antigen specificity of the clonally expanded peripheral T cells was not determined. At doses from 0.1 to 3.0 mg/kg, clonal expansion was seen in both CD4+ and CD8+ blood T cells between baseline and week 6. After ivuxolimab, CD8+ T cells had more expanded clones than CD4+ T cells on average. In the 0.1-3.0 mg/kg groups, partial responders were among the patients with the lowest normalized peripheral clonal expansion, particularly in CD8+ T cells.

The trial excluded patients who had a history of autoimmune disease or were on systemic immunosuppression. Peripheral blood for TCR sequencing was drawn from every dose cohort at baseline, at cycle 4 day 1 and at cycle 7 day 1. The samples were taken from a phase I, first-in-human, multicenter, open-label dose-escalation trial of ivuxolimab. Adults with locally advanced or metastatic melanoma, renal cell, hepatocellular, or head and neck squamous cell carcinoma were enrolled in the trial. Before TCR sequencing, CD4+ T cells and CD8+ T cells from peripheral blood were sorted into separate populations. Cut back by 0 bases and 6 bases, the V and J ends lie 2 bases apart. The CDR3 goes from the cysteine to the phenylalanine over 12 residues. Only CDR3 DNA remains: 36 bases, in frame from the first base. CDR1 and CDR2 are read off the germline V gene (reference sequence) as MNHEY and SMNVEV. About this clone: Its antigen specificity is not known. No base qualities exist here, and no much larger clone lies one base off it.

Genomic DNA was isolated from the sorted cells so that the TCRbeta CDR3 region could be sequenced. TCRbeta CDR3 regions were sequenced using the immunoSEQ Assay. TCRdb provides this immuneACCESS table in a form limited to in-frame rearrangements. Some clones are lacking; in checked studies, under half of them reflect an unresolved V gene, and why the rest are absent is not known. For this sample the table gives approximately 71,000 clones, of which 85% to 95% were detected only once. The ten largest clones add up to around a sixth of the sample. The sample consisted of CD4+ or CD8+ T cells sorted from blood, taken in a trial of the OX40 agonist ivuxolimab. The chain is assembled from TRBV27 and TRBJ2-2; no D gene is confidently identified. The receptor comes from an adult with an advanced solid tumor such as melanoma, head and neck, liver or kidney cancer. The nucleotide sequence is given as TGTGCCAGCAGTTTATCCGCCGGGGAGCTGTTTTTT. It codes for CASSLSAGELFF.